These 9 T cell receptor beta chains share one sample of origin, sequenced in a study of T cell responses to AZD1222 COVID-19 vaccine. Sequencing was performed with immunoSEQ multiplex PCR; in TCRdb, only in-frame clones are kept and a portion is missing. Among roughly 180,000 clones, about 91% were seen once, and the ten largest hold about 1.5%. The sample here was peripheral blood, taken 28 days after the second AZD1222 dose. All receptors derive from an adult who received the AZD1222 COVID-19 vaccine.

The V call is TRBV30, the J call TRBJ2-5; TRBD1 matches at 9 bases. CDR3 size: 16 residues. In germline, CDR1 is GTSNPN, CDR2 SVGIG (reference sequence). The V and J ends lost 2 bases and 3 bases, in that order; junction bases with no gene match: 10. CDR3 in amino acids: CAWSSPGQGFEETQYF. Written as DNA, the CDR3 is TGTGCCTGGAGTTCCCCGGGACAGGGTTTTGAAGAGACCCAGTACTTC.

The chain links TRBV15 to TRBJ1-5; 7 bases align to TRBD1. Germline V gives CDR1 LNHNV, CDR2 YYDKDF (reference sequence). Trimming removed 5 bases from V and 4 bases from J; junction bases left unmatched: 5. The CDR3 length is 14 residues. The CDR3 is CATSETGTNQPQHF. The CDR3 DNA sequence: TGTGCCACCAGCGAGACAGGGACGAATCAGCCCCAGCATTTT.

This clone was picked up one time. V gene TRBV11-2 combines with J gene TRBJ1-5, with D uncertain. V was shortened by 1 base and J by 5 bases, with 6 bases between the two germline ends. CDR3 size: 13 residues. CDR1 is SGHAT and CDR2 is FQNNGV in the germline V gene. CDR3 nucleotides: TGTGCCAGCAGCTTAGGATGGGATCAGCCCCAGCATTTT. Its protein product is CASSLGWDQPQHF. The full variable domain, rest sourced from reference TRBV11-2 and TRBJ1-5, is EAGVAQSPRYKIIEKRQSVAFWCNPISGHATLYWYQQILGQGPKLLIQFQNNGVVDDSQLPKDRFSAERLKGVDSTLKIQPAKLEDSAVYLCASSLGWDQPQHFGDGTRLSIL.

This rearrangement joins TRBV18 to TRBJ2-1; possibly TRBD1 or TRBD2 for D (5 bases each). The CDR3 has 12 residues. V shed 3 bases and J shed 15 bases, with 15 bases lying between them. Germline V gene data show CDR1 as KGHSH and CDR2 as LQKENI. CDR3 residues: CASSPSRDLLFF. CDR3 sequence (DNA): TGTGCCAGCTCACCTTCACGGGACCTCTTGTTCTTC.

This rearrangement joins TRBV27 to TRBJ1-2; 8 nucleotides agree with TRBD1. The CDR3 spans 13 residues. V trimming: 3 bases; J trimming: 4 bases; junction bases outside the gene matches: 1. Germline loops: CDR1 MNHEY, CDR2 SMNVEV (reference sequence). The CDR3 protein is CASSFTGGYGYTF. DNA for the CDR3: TGTGCCAGCAGTTTTACAGGGGGCTATGGCTACACCTTC.

The chain carries TRBV6-6 and TRBJ2-1; 7 nucleotides match TRBD1. Per the germline V gene, CDR1 is MNHNY and CDR2 is SVGAGI (reference sequence). V lost 6 bases to trimming and J lost 8 bases; unmatched junction nucleotides: 7. The CDR3 contains 13 residues. CDR3 nucleotides: TGTGCCAGCAGACGACAGGGAAATGATGAGCAGTTCTTC. Amino acids: CASRRQGNDEQFF.

The chain recombines TRBV11-2 with TRBJ2-2; D gene uncertain. This CDR3 has 14 amino acids. Trimming took off 6 bases at V and 5 bases at J, with 13 bases between the two ends. Germline loops: CDR1 SGHAT, CDR2 FQNNGV. CDR3 DNA: TGTGCCAGCAGAGATCTCCTAATAACCGGGGAGCTGTTTTTT. It codes for CASRDLLITGELFF. Complete variable domain (other parts from reference TRBV11-2 and TRBJ2-2): EAGVAQSPRYKIIEKRQSVAFWCNPISGHATLYWYQQILGQGPKLLIQFQNNGVVDDSQLPKDRFSAERLKGVDSTLKIQPAKLEDSAVYLCASRDLLITGELFFGEGSRLTVL.

J is TRBJ1-2 and V is TRBV4-1; no firm D call. The ends were cut back, 1 base at V and 4 bases at J, with 10 bases in the middle. The length of the CDR3 is 14 residues. Germline CDR1 and CDR2: MGHRA and YSYEKL. The CDR3 coding sequence is TGCGCCAGCAGCCAAGGGCAGGACGGCTATGGCTACACCTTC. Encoded protein: CASSQGQDGYGYTF.

This chain connects TRBV6-2 or TRBV6-3 to TRBJ2-7; D gene unclear. Germline CDR1 and CDR2: MNHEY and SVGEGT. V gave up 2 bases and J gave up 4 bases, with 9 bases separating them. This CDR3 region has 13 residues. The CDR3 here is CASSYKRDYEQYF. CDR3 coding DNA: TGTGCCAGCAGTTACAAAAGGGATTACGAGCAGTACTTC.